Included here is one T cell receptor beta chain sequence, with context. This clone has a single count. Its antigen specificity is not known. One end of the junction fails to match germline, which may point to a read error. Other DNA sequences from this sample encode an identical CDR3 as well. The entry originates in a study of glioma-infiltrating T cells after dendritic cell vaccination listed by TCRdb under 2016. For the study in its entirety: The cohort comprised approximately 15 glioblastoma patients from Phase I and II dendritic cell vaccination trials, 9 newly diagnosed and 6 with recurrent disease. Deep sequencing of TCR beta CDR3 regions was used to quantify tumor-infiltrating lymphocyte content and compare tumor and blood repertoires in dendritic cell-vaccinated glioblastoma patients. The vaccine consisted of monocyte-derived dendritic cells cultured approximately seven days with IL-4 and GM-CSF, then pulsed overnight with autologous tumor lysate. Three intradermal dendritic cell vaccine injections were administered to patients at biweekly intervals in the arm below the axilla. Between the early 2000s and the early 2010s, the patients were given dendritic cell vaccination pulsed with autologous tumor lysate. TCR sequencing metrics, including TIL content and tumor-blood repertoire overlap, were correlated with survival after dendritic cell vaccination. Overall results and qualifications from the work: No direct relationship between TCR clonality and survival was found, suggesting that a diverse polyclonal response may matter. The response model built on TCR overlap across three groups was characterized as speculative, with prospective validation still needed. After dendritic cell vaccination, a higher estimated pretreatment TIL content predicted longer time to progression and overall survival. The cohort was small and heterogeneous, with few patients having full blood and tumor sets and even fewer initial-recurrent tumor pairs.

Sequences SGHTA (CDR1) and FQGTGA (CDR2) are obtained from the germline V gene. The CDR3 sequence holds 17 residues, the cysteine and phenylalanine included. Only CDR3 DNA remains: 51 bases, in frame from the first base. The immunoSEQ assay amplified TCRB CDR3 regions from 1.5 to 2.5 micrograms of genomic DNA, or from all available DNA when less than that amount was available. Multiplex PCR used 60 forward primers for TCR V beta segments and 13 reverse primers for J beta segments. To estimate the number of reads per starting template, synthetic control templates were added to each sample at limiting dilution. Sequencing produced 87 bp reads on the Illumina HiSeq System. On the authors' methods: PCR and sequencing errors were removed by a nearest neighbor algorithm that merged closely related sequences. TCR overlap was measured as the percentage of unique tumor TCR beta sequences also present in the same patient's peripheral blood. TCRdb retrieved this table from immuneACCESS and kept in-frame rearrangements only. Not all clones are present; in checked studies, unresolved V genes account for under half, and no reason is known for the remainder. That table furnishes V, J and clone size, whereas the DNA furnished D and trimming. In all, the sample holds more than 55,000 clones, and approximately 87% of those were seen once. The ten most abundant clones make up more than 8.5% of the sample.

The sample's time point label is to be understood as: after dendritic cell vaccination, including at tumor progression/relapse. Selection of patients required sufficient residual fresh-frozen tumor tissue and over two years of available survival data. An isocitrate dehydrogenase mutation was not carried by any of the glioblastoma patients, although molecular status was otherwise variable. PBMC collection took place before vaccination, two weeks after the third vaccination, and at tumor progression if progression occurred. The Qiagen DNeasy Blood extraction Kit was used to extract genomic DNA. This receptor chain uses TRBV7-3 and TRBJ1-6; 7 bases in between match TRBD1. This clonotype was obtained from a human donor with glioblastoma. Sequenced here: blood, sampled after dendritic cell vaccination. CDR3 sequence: CASSLNPRGLYNSPLHF. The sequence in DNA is TGTGCCAGCAGCTTAAATCCGAGGGGGCTCTATAATTCCCCCCTCCACTTT.